This entry features one T cell receptor beta chain sequence. It has no known antigen specificity. The sample holds no much larger clone one base away, and base qualities are not on file. Inclusive of the bounding cysteine and phenylalanine, the CDR3 is 16 residues long. The DNA shown is the 48-base CDR3, in frame from base 1. Via the germline V gene, CDR1 is SGHVS and CDR2 FQNEAQ. Cut back by 5 bases and 0 bases, the V and J ends lie 16 bases apart. TCRbeta CDR3 regions were amplified from genomic DNA using the immunoSEQ Assay, a bias-controlled multiplex PCR. Processing in the source paper ran as follows. The number of nucleated cells in each sample was estimated by amplification of reference gene primers within the assay. To quantify the absolute abundance of each unique TCRbeta CDR3 rearrangement, sequence reads were collapsed and filtered. For each sample, productive Simpson clonality was calculated as the square root of Simpson's diversity index across productive rearrangements. The source is immuneACCESS, and TCRdb retained only in-frame sequences with V and J called. Part of the clones is not carried over; for the studies checked, unresolved V genes explain less than half of this, and the remainder is unexplained. V, J and clone size were drawn from that table, and D and trimming were deduced from the DNA. Counted in this sample were 150,000 or so clones; 79% of them appeared once. 7% to 10% of the sample is held by the ten biggest clonotypes.

The data belong to a study of blood T cell repertoires in COVID-19 (dated by TCRdb to about 2020). For the study in its entirety: Samples covering the acute and convalescent phases of COVID-19 were provided by collaborators in the United States, Italy and Spain. The material from the prospective study consisted of cDNA or gDNA derived from T cells, B-cell-depleted T cells, or PBMCs. Subjects who had been exposed to COVID-19, were actively infected with it, or had recovered from it provided the deeply sampled blood TCRbeta repertoires that made up the dataset. The repertoires were released in a freely available public database intended as a resource for research on the immune response to SARS-CoV-2. Samples were obtained from the ongoing ImmuneRACE study (first 160 participants) and from some 1,300 subjects provided by 6 global collaborators. Nearly every sample came with metadata listing a de-identified subject ID, COVID-19 status, age in years and sex. Where available, HLA class I and class II types were taken from metadata supplied by the sample provider and were not determined by assay-based typing. Findings and caveats that apply to the study as a whole: The quantity of clinical and demographic metadata differed by source and by participant and was supplied without curation.

One collaborating source in Seattle enrolled patients during active infection and followed them longitudinally through the course of disease. The collaborating institutions used their own protocols to collect whole blood in K2EDTA tubes. For TCRbeta analysis, collaborators shipped samples in one of three forms: frozen whole blood, isolated PBMCs, or DNA extracted from either of those sample types. The sample was peripheral blood. This sequence was found in an older woman with COVID-19, enrolled during active disease. Recombination joined TRBV7-8 with TRBJ1-1, with no confidently assigned D gene. The DNA sequence is given as TGTGCCAGCAGCCTTTGGCCGGCAGGTATGAACACTGAAGCTTTCTTT. Translation gives CASSLWPAGMNTEAFF.